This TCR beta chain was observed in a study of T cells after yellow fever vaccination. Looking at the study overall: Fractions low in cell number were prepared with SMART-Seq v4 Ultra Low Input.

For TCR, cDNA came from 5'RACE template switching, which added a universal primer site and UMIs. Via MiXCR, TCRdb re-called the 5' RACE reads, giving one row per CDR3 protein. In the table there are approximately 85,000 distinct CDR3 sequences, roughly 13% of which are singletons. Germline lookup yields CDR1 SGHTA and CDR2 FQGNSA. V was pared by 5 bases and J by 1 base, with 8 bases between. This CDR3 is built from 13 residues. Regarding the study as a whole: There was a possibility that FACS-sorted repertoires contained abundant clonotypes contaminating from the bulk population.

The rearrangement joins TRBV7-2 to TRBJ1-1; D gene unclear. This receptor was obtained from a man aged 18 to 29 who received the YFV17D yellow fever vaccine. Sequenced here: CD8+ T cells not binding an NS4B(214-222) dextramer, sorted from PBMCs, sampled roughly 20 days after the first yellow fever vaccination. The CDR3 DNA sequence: TGTGCCAGCAGCCCGCAGGAGAACACTGAAGCTTTCTTT. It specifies CASSPQENTEAFF.